This entry concerns a single TCR beta chain. Its antigen is unidentified. Germline V gives CDR1 SGDLS, CDR2 YYNGEE. CDR3 length equals 15 residues. The V and J ends lost 0 bases and 2 bases, in that order; junction bases with no gene match: 1. These data originate in a study of shared clonotypes between healthy human individuals. Across the whole study: The composition of the donors was a couple of women and a few men aged 18 to 49. Points from the study as a whole: Only blood samples were collected, and tissue repertoires likely differ.

Adult donors, all healthy and HIV-negative, had no recent acute infections or vaccinations. Some clones are missing from TCRdb's copy, which holds only in-frame ones; the method was immunoSEQ multiplex PCR. The sample comprises about a million clones, around 74% of which are singletons, and 1.2% to 1.5% rests with the top ten. The sequenced material came from memory CD4+ T cells sorted from blood. The sample's subset: CD45RA-negative fraction. This sequence was found in a man aged 18 to 30 in good health. J is TRBJ2-5 and V is TRBV9; 10 nucleotides line up with TRBD2. The CDR3 reads CASSVEGLAQETQYF. The CDR3 coding sequence is TGTGCCAGCAGCGTAGAGGGACTAGCGCAAGAGACCCAGTACTTC.